The 23 T cell receptor beta chains in this list originate from one sample, sequenced in a study of identifying expanded T cells in peripheral blood. Assay: immunoSEQ multiplex PCR; the TCRdb copy retains only in-frame clones and omits some. The sample carries some 120,000 clones, 84% recorded once. Specimen: blood. All receptors derive from a person between 18 and 70 years old in good health.

The V gene is TRBV5-1, the J gene TRBJ2-5, with 9 bases identical to TRBD1. CDR3 length: 16 amino acids. The germline V gene has CDR1 SGHRS and CDR2 YFSETQ. With V trimmed by 3 bases and J by 4 bases, 10 bases remained unmatched. CDR3 protein: CASSSGTGNLGETQYF. The CDR3 DNA follows: TGCGCCAGCAGCTCCGGGACAGGGAACCTGGGAGAGACCCAGTACTTC. Using reference TRBV5-1 and TRBJ2-5 for the parts outside the CDR3, the full variable domain is KAGVTQTPRYLIKTRGQQVTLSCSPISGHRSVSWYQQTPGQGLQFLFEYFSETQRNKGNFPGRFSGRQFSNSRSEMNVSTLELGDSALYLCASSSGTGNLGETQYFGPGTRLLVL.

The V and J genes are TRBV29-1 and TRBJ2-2; no definite D call. From germline, CDR1 is SQVTM and CDR2 ANQGSEA. The CDR3 consists of 11 residues. V shed 6 bases and J shed 8 bases, with 10 bases lying between them. The CDR3 coding sequence is TGCAGCGTCCCAGAGGAAGGGGAGCTGTTTTTT. Protein: CSVPEEGELFF.

This chain uses TRBV19 with TRBJ2-1; 8 positions agree with TRBD2. The ends lost 8 bases at V and 3 bases at J; junction bases unmatched: 9. Germline V gene lookup returns CDR1 LNHDA and CDR2 SQIVND (reference sequence). The CDR3 is 15 residues long. The CDR3 bases are TGTGCCAGTGCACTTCGGGAGGGGTACTACAATGAGCAGTTCTTC. It codes for CASALREGYYNEQFF.

This chain uses TRBV7-6 with TRBJ2-5; 8 bases map to TRBD1. Germline CDR1 and CDR2: SGHVS and FNYEAQ. This CDR3 spans 13 amino acids. The ends lost 5 bases at V and 7 bases at J; junction bases unmatched: 6. The CDR3 protein is CASSETGDATQYF. In DNA form, the CDR3 reads TGTGCCAGCAGCGAGACAGGGGACGCGACCCAGTACTTC.

This chain joins TRBV11-2 and TRBJ2-7; tentative D call: TRBD2 (6 bases). V lost 1 base to trimming and J lost 1 base, with 11 bases between them. Germline V gene lookup returns CDR1 SGHAT and CDR2 FQNNGV. The CDR3 is 15 amino acids. In DNA, the CDR3 is TGTGCCAGCAGCTTAGTTCCGGGACTGTCCTACGAGCAGTACTTC. The encoded protein is CASSLVPGLSYEQYF.

This clone was detected only once. The chain joins TRBV7-9 to TRBJ1-4; 9 nucleotides align to TRBD1. The trim removed 5 bases at V and 6 bases at J, leaving 10 bases unmatched. The CDR3 spans 16 residues. Germline V gene lookup returns CDR1 SEHNR and CDR2 FQNEAQ (reference sequence). The CDR3: CASSRRQGGKDEKLFF. The CDR3 bases are TGTGCCAGCAGCCGCCGACAGGGGGGGAAAGATGAAAAACTGTTTTTT.

This rearrangement joins TRBV7-2 to TRBJ1-2, with a tentative D call TRBD1 (5 bases). V lost 5 bases and J lost 1, with 14 bases in between. Germline V gene data show CDR1 as SGHTA and CDR2 as FQGNSA. This CDR3 region has 15 residues. In nucleotides, the CDR3 is TGTGCCAGCAGCCCGTCGGGACCGATTAACTATGGCTACACCTTC. Translation: CASSPSGPINYGYTF.

V is TRBV5-1 and J is TRBJ2-3; D is unresolved. The V end lost 0 bases, the J end lost 0 bases, and 8 bases lay between the germline ends. Germline CDR1 and CDR2: SGHRS and YFSETQ. This CDR3 spans 15 amino acids. The chain's CDR3 is CASSLDSGSTDTQYF. The CDR3 bases are TGCGCCAGCAGCTTGGATTCCGGCAGCACAGATACGCAGTATTTT.

The CDR3 spells CATSLGSYNSPLHF. The CDR3 bases are TGTGCCACCTCCTTGGGCTCCTATAATTCACCCCTCCACTTT. The chain is built from TRBV15 and TRBJ1-6; D ambiguous. The germline CDR1 and CDR2 sequences are LNHNV and YYDKDF (reference sequence). The length of the CDR3 is 14 residues. V was shortened by 8 bases and J by 0 bases, with 8 bases between the two germline ends.

This clone has a handful of counts. The V gene is TRBV4-1, the J gene TRBJ2-3, with TRBD2 identical over 10 bases. CDR3 length equals 18 residues. Trimming at V came to 0 bases and at J to 3 bases, leaving 9 bases not matched to a gene. Germline V gene sequence: CDR1 MGHRA, CDR2 YSYEKL. The CDR3 DNA reads as TGCGCCAGCAGCCAAGATTCCCTACTAGCGGGGAGTACAGATACGCAGTATTTT. Translation: CASSQDSLLAGSTDTQYF.

CDR3 loop: CASSQDWGDEQFF. CDR3 in DNA: TGCGCCAGCAGCCAAGATTGGGGAGATGAGCAGTTCTTC. The chain uses TRBV4-3 and TRBJ2-1, with D possibly matching TRBD2 (5 bases). V shed 0 bases and J shed 8 bases, with 8 bases lying between them. Germline V lookup: CDR1 LGHNA, CDR2 YSLEER. This CDR3 has 13 residues.

The rearrangement links TRBV7-2 to TRBJ2-7; D is unclear. There are 14 residues in the CDR3. CDR1 SGHTA and CDR2 FQGNSA come from the germline V gene. The V and J ends lost 5 bases and 2 bases respectively, with 13 bases between them. CDR3 protein: CASSISVRTYEQYF. The CDR3 region has the DNA TGTGCCAGCAGCATCTCTGTGCGGACCTACGAGCAGTACTTC.

V is TRBV7-9 and J is TRBJ1-2, with 7 bases matching TRBD1. The CDR3 is 16 amino acids. Germline-derived CDR1 and CDR2 are SEHNR and FQNEAQ (reference sequence). V was pared by 5 bases and J by 6 bases, with 15 bases of the junction left unmatched. The CDR3 sequence: CASSPTPGTVTNGYTF. Here the CDR3 DNA reads TGTGCCAGCAGCCCGACCCCCGGGACAGTGACGAATGGCTACACCTTC.

The V and J genes are TRBV6-6 and TRBJ1-5; TRBD1 aligns across 7 bases. Germline V CDR1 and CDR2: MNHNY, SVGAGI (reference sequence). CDR3 length equals 14 residues. V gave up 1 base and J gave up 7 bases; unmatched junction bases: 4. CDR3 coding DNA: TGTGCCAGCAGTTACTGGAGGGGGCAACAGCCCCAGCATTTT. It codes for CASSYWRGQQPQHF.

This sequence joins TRBV4-1 and TRBJ1-4; TRBD1 might be the D (5 bases). V dropped 1 base and J dropped 5 bases, with 11 bases sitting between them. This CDR3 contains 15 residues. CDR1 MGHRA and CDR2 YSYEKL come from the germline V gene. The CDR3 loop reads CASSQGDRRNEKLFF. Written as DNA, the CDR3 is TGCGCCAGCAGCCAAGGGGACCGACGAAATGAAAAACTGTTTTTT.

The rearrangement uses TRBV7-2 and TRBJ1-2, with D possibly TRBD1 on 5 matching bases. Germline assignment: CDR1 SGHTA and CDR2 FQGNSA. The CDR3 has 15 amino acids. Trimming took 1 base from V and 2 from J, leaving 11 bases between them. This CDR3 is CASSLVQGGNYGYTF. The CDR3 region has the DNA TGTGCCAGCAGCTTAGTCCAGGGCGGGAACTATGGCTACACCTTC.

The chain carries TRBV4-1 and TRBJ1-2, with D tentatively TRBD1 (5 bases). The CDR3 runs to 17 residues. Germline V gives CDR1 MGHRA, CDR2 YSYEKL. The V end lost 6 bases, the J end lost 0 bases, and 20 bases lay between the germline ends. CDR3 DNA sequence: TGCGCCAGCAGACGCAGAACACTCGACAGAGCTAACTATGGCTACACCTTC. Translating gives CASRRRTLDRANYGYTF.

V is TRBV11-1 and J is TRBJ1-1; no definite D call. Trimming removed 2 bases at V and 1 base at J, with 5 bases between. The germline gives CDR1 SGHAT, CDR2 FQDESV (reference sequence). The CDR3 extends over 13 amino acids. CDR3 loop: CASSLSGNTEAFF. CDR3 nucleotides: TGTGCCAGCAGCTTAAGTGGGAACACTGAAGCTTTCTTT.

The CDR3 is CASSLAQGDEKLFF. The CDR3, as DNA: TGCGCCAGCAGCTTGGCACAGGGCGATGAAAAACTGTTTTTT. The chain couples TRBV5-1 to TRBJ1-4, with D possibly TRBD1 on 6 matching bases. This CDR3 comprises 14 residues. Trimming took 0 bases from V and 6 from J, leaving 9 bases between them. Germline CDR1 SGHRS, CDR2 YFSETQ.

The gene calls are TRBV7-2 and TRBJ2-7; D gene ambiguous. With 8 bases removed from V and 0 bases from J, the gap between germline ends came to 14 bases. The CDR3 length is 14 residues. CDR1 is SGHTA, CDR2 FQGNSA, per germline. The CDR3 region has the DNA TGTGCCAGCCTCCTCAGGCCCAGCTCCTACGAGCAGTACTTC. Encoded protein: CASLLRPSSYEQYF.

The chain has TRBV9 and TRBJ2-3, with D uncertain. The germline V gene has CDR1 SGDLS and CDR2 YYNGEE. This CDR3 is built from 14 residues. The germline V and J ends were trimmed by 0 bases and 7 bases, with 12 bases remaining between them. CDR3 region: CASSVDESPNTQYF. CDR3 DNA: TGTGCCAGCAGCGTAGACGAAAGCCCCAATACGCAGTATTTT.

The J gene is TRBJ1-5, the V gene TRBV5-6; possible D gene TRBD1, 5 bases. The CDR3 is 14 residues long. Germline V gene sequence: CDR1 SGHDT, CDR2 YYEEEE. The V and J ends lost 3 bases and 3 bases respectively, with 10 bases between them. DNA for the CDR3: TGTGCCAGCAGCTGGGGACGGCTCAATCAGCCCCAGCATTTT. It is translated as CASSWGRLNQPQHF.

This rearrangement joins TRBV2 to TRBJ2-7; no definite D call. V gave up 3 bases and J gave up 1 base, with 4 bases separating them. Germline V CDR1 and CDR2: SNHLY, FYNNEI. The CDR3 extends over 12 amino acids. The CDR3 nucleotides read TGTGCCAGCAGTGATAAGTCCTACGAGCAGTACTTC. Protein sequence: CASSDKSYEQYF. Full variable domain (missing parts from reference TRBV2 and TRBJ2-7): EPEVTQTPSHQVTQMGQEVILRCVPISNHLYFYWYRQILGQKVEFLVSFYNNEISEKSEIFDDQFSVERPDGSNFTLKIRSTKLEDSAMYFCASSDKSYEQYFGPGTRLTVT.